These T cell receptor beta chains were read from a single sample in a study of T cell changes during pregnancy in multiple sclerosis. TCRdb's copy holds only in-frame clones and misses some; the assay was immunoSEQ multiplex PCR. Seen here are 43,000 or so clones, 92% observed once, and the top ten hold 2.2%. This specimen consisted of peripheral blood, obtained in the third trimester of pregnancy. Source of these receptors: a female donor with multiple sclerosis, enrolled in a pregnancy study. Both conserved end residues are trimmed from each CDR3.

v_call	j_call	cdr3_aa
TRBV23-1	TRBJ2-1	ASSQSNYYTSGTPWFNEQF
TRBV19	TRBJ1-5	ASGLRVSNQPQH
TRBV5-4	TRBJ2-4	ASSPELAENIQY
TRBV9	TRBJ2-3	ASSVDAGRRWDTQY
TRBV27	TRBJ1-5	ASRRYGRDNQPQH
TRBV5-5	TRBJ2-7	ASSLVPTSGPEGYEQY
TRBV11-3	TRBJ2-3	ASSTSAGDTQY
TRBV7-9	TRBJ1-1	ASSRDSAEAF
TRBV6-6	TRBJ2-1	ASSYVAGGPPSEQF
TRBV29-1	TRBJ2-7	SVQGVGDEQY
TRBV7-3	TRBJ2-1	ASSFMAAPYNEQF
TRBV4-3	TRBJ2-1	ASSQDVNWSYNEQF
TRBV27	TRBJ2-1	ASSLQTRGNEQF
TRBV7-9	TRBJ1-6	ASSLAGAFASPLH
TRBV14	TRBJ2-7	ASSRLREGLYEQY
TRBV19	TRBJ1-2	ASSSGTGSYGYT
TRBV7-6	TRBJ2-1	ASSLEDIKQF
TRBV11-2	TRBJ2-7	ASSLSPPVREGPYEQY
TRBV7-8	TRBJ1-1	ASSGKWGGETEAF
TRBV7-6	TRBJ2-1	ASSFSTGRSSYNEQF
TRBV7-8	TRBJ2-2	ASLRGRGSNTGELF
TRBV21-1	TRBJ2-2	ASSKRTSVNGELF
TRBV18	TRBJ1-1	ASSRTALPQTEAF
TRBV2	TRBJ2-7	ASSGAGTGGIEQY
TRBV19	TRBJ1-3	ASSSQGNSGNTIY
TRBV28	TRBJ1-1	ASKTTGNTEAF
TRBV7-9	TRBJ2-1	ASSFGRGTGTNEQF
TRBV7-9	TRBJ1-4	ASSPLSATNEKLF
TRBV4-1	TRBJ2-2	ASSPRNNGFTGGETGELF
TRBV19	TRBJ1-2	ASTRLGDRDYGYT
TRBV7-6	TRBJ2-5	ASSLQGSRWETQY
TRBV15	TRBJ2-2	ATGVPNTGELF
TRBV9	TRBJ2-1	ASSAGGLAYSEQF
TRBV14	TRBJ1-2	ASSQTVGSPDGYT
TRBV2	TRBJ1-5	ASSLRGRNNQPQH
TRBV11-2	TRBJ2-3	ASRSGTSGKDTQY
TRBV11-2	TRBJ2-7	ASSLDPGETYEQY
TRBV7-2	TRBJ1-5	ASSLEASANQPQH
TRBV19	TRBJ2-7	ASSAPDRGIYEQY
TRBV4-3	TRBJ2-2	ASSQDSNTGELF
TRBV2	TRBJ2-7	ASSGLADSEQY
TRBV27	TRBJ1-1	ASSLFAGRTEAF
TRBV28	TRBJ2-2	ASSPGLNTGELF
TRBV5-1	TRBJ2-7	ASRAGTGGTYEQY
TRBV7-9	TRBJ2-3	ASSPRLAASTDTQY
TRBV4-3	TRBJ2-1	ASSQDPASRDEQF
TRBV19	TRBJ2-3	ASSLPSGRLDTQY
TRBV6-1	TRBJ1-5	ASSWTGGFDQPQH
TRBV4-3	TRBJ2-3	ASSQDRVPDTQY
TRBV27	TRBJ2-7	ASSLHPGGEQY
TRBV5-6	TRBJ2-7	ASSARGIRPNEQY
TRBV7-7	TRBJ2-2	ASSRTGGPESGGELF
TRBV6-5	TRBJ1-3	ASSLTQSSGNTIY
TRBV28	TRBJ2-3	ASSLIDEASDTQY
TRBV7-2	TRBJ2-5	ASSLGGGSGRRPQETQY
TRBV6-1	TRBJ2-1	ASSGRGGSSYNEQF
TRBV30	TRBJ1-1	ACQDSPNTEAF